The rows below give T cell receptor beta chains drawn from one sample of a study of blood T cell repertoires in COVID-19. TCRdb's table, derived via immunoSEQ multiplex PCR, lists solely in-frame clones and lacks some. The table records around 16,000 clones, about 85% of them present only once. The sequencing sample was made of peripheral blood. Receptor source: a man aged 55 to 69 with acute or convalescent COVID-19. Both conserved end residues are part of each CDR3. The order of the fields is V gene, CDR3 length, J gene, D gene, clone size, CDR3 DNA, CDR3 protein. The D gene is left open where the match is weak. Clone size is stated in some rows and not others, as once, few, many or a class when expanded.

V gene: TRBV30; CDR3 length: 16; J gene: TRBJ2-3; D gene: NA; clone size: few; CDR3 DNA: TGTGCCTGGAGTGTTGGAGCTCAGTTGAGCACAGATACGCAGTATTTT; CDR3 protein: CAWSVGAQLSTDTQYF
V gene: TRBV7-2; CDR3 length: 17; J gene: TRBJ2-6; D gene: NA; clone size: NA; CDR3 DNA: TGTGCCAGCAGCCACTATTTGACAGGCTCTGGGGCCAACGTCCTGACTTTC; CDR3 protein: CASSHYLTGSGANVLTF
V gene: TRBV7-2; CDR3 length: 13; J gene: TRBJ1-2; D gene: TRBD1; clone size: NA; CDR3 DNA: TGTGCCAGCAGCTTATACAGGGGAGGCGGCTACACCTTC; CDR3 protein: CASSLYRGGGYTF
V gene: TRBV6-4; CDR3 length: 15; J gene: TRBJ1-4; D gene: NA; clone size: NA; CDR3 DNA: TGTGCCAGCAGTGTGCGGGACGGGCCAAATGAAAAACTGTTTTTT; CDR3 protein: CASSVRDGPNEKLFF
V gene: TRBV4-1; CDR3 length: 18; J gene: TRBJ1-4; D gene: TRBD1; clone size: once; CDR3 DNA: TGCGCCAGCAGCCGAGGGACAGGGGGACTTGCAACTAATGAAAAACTGTTTTTT; CDR3 protein: CASSRGTGGLATNEKLFF
V gene: TRBV27; CDR3 length: 13; J gene: TRBJ2-7; D gene: TRBD2; clone size: NA; CDR3 DNA: TGTGCCAGCAAGCGACTAGCCTCCTACGAGCAGTACTTC; CDR3 protein: CASKRLASYEQYF
V gene: TRBV9; CDR3 length: 14; J gene: TRBJ2-7; D gene: NA; clone size: NA; CDR3 DNA: TGTGCCAGCAGCACCGGGCAGGGTTGGGACGAGCAGTACTTC; CDR3 protein: CASSTGQGWDEQYF
V gene: TRBV9; CDR3 length: 14; J gene: TRBJ2-2; D gene: NA; clone size: few; CDR3 DNA: TGTGCCAGCAGCGTAGTATTAAACACCGGGGAGCTGTTTTTT; CDR3 protein: CASSVVLNTGELFF
V gene: TRBV6-5; CDR3 length: 15; J gene: TRBJ2-5; D gene: NA; clone size: NA; CDR3 DNA: TGTGCCAGCAGTCAGGGAGGGGGAGAAGGAGAGACCCAGTACTTC; CDR3 protein: CASSQGGGEGETQYF
V gene: TRBV3-1/TRBV3-2; CDR3 length: 15; J gene: TRBJ2-5; D gene: TRBD1; clone size: NA; CDR3 DNA: TGTGCCAGCAGCCAAGGGGACAGGGGACAAGAGACCCAGTACTTC; CDR3 protein: CASSQGDRGQETQYF
V gene: TRBV5-1; CDR3 length: 15; J gene: TRBJ1-1; D gene: TRBD1; clone size: NA; CDR3 DNA: TGCGCCAGCAGCTTGGGACAGGGGCTGGCCACTGAAGCTTTCTTT; CDR3 protein: CASSLGQGLATEAFF